This T cell receptor beta chain was profiled in a study of T cell responses to AZD1222 COVID-19 vaccine. Study-level results: After the peak T cell response, and only then, were repertoires sampled. At baseline, seropositivity was found in only a handful of AZD1222 recipients. The donor cohort was predominantly white British with a female majority, and clonal diversity may have been underestimated.

For this clone: The antigen remains unidentified.

TCRdb's table, derived via immunoSEQ multiplex PCR, lists solely in-frame clones and lacks some. The sample consists of about 120,000 clones, about 88% of them appearing once. The material sequenced was peripheral blood, taken on day 0 of AZD1222 vaccination. The sequence derives from an adult in good health.

The CDR3 DNA sequence: TGTGCCACCAGCAGAGATTCGGGCGGCTACAATGAGCAGTTCTTC. Translation gives CATSRDSGGYNEQFF. This chain joins TRBV15 and TRBJ2-1; D remains ambiguous. V lost 0 bases and J 3 bases, leaving 9 bases between the germline ends. CDR1 and CDR2 from the germline V gene are LNHNV and YYDKDF (reference sequence). There are 15 residues in the CDR3.